This T cell receptor beta chain is from a study of T cell responses to AZD1222 COVID-19 vaccine. A single count supports this clone. Using immunoSEQ multiplex PCR, the repertoire was profiled, and TCRdb retains in-frame clones only, with some absent. The sample contains over 95,000 clones, about 89% of which appear only once. This sample comprised peripheral blood, obtained 28 days after the second AZD1222 dose. This sequence was found in an adult who received the AZD1222 COVID-19 vaccine.

The CDR3 sequence is CASSTGASAEAFF. The DNA of the CDR3 is TGTGCCAGCAGCACCGGGGCGAGCGCTGAAGCTTTCTTT. The chain is built from TRBV6-5 and TRBJ1-1; the D gene is possibly TRBD1 (5 bases). The CDR3 totals 13 residues. CDR1 MNHEY and CDR2 SVGAGI come from the germline V gene. V lost 6 bases to trimming and J lost 6 bases, with 14 bases between them.